This T cell receptor (beta chain) is from a study of T-cell memory formation after mild COVID-19. Study context: TCR clustering was largely donor specific. The study, taken as a whole, reports: Memory cells collected pre-infection included some clones that later responded, suggesting cross-reactive memory joined. CD4+ clones that contracted lay mainly in CM and EM; CD8+ ones lay in EMRA.

One entry per CDR3 protein, called by TCRdb with MiXCR from the 5' RACE reads. The sample has 65,000 to 100,000 distinct CDR3 sequences, 13% seen once; the top ten hold around two fifths. V lost 5 bases, J lost 9 bases, and 9 bases stayed unmatched. This CDR3 comprises 15 residues. Germline V lookup: CDR1 ENHRY, CDR2 SYGVKD. This clonotype came up a few times. Its target is unknown. The V and J genes are TRBV10-3 and TRBJ1-6; 8 bases align to TRBD1. Input material: PBMCs or a T cell subset sorted from them (not recorded which). The TCR comes from a man aged 18 to 29 who had mild COVID-19 (a few samples of this study predate the infection). Cell type and time point are not known. In DNA, the CDR3 is TGTGCCATCAGTAAGACAGGGGAAGTAGGTTCACCCCTCCACTTT. This sequence encodes CAISKTGEVGSPLHF.